This T cell receptor beta chain was identified during a study of control samples from healthy donors and cancer patients. This table comes from immunoSEQ multiplex PCR, and its TCRdb copy is limited to in-frame clones, with some not included. The data contain about 80,000 clones, approximately 80% of them singletons. The sample consisted of PBMCs. The TCR sequence derives from a man in his sixties with head and neck cancer.

CDR3 nucleotide sequence: TGTGCCAGCAGGTCGACAGGGGTCGGAAACAATGAGCAGTTCTTC. It translates to CASRSTGVGNNEQFF. The chain uses TRBV7-8 and TRBJ2-1; TRBD1 aligns across 8 bases. J was trimmed by 5 bases and V by 6 bases; bases with no gene match: 9. The CDR3 consists of 15 residues. Germline V gene lookup returns CDR1 SGHVS and CDR2 FQNEAQ.